These 8 T cell receptor beta chains were sequenced from one sample in a study of CD8+ T cells in alopecia areata. Sequencing relied on a cDNA template that was reverse transcribed from extracted RNA. The protocol was immunoSEQ multiplex PCR, while the TCRdb copy is restricted to in-frame clones and leaves out a portion. The data contain 150,000 or so clones, approximately 50% of them singletons. Sequences were obtained from CD4+ T cells sorted from blood. These receptors were obtained from a human donor with alopecia areata.

A few counts support this clone. The rearrangement joins TRBV29-1 to TRBJ2-2, with 13 bases fitting TRBD2. With 4 bases clipped from V and 7 bases from J, the junction kept 6 bases outside the gene matches. The CDR3 loop spans 15 amino acids. The germline gives CDR1 SQVTM, CDR2 ANQGSEA. The CDR3 coding sequence is TGCAGCGTTGTGGGGACTAGCGGGATTGGCGGGGAGCTGTTTTTT. As protein: CSVVGTSGIGGELFF.

V usage is TRBV11-2 and J usage is TRBJ1-2, with D perhaps matching TRBD1 (5 bases). The CDR3 covers 14 residues. The V gene's germline CDR1 is SGHAT and CDR2 FQNNGV. V lost 5 bases to trimming and J lost 7 bases, with 17 bases between them. The CDR3 reads CASSHMGDPSGYTF. In nucleotides, the CDR3 is TGTGCCAGCAGCCACATGGGGGACCCCTCTGGCTACACCTTC.

The V and J genes are TRBV7-8 and TRBJ2-3; D unclear. Germline lookup yields CDR1 SGHVS and CDR2 FQNEAQ. V lost 0 bases, J lost 3 bases, and 1 base lay in between. The CDR3 is made up of 12 amino acids. The CDR3 coding sequence is TGTGCCAGCAGCTTAGCAACAGATACGCAGTATTTT. Its protein is CASSLATDTQYF.

J is TRBJ1-4 and V is TRBV30; weak D call: TRBD1 (5 bases). The V gene's germline CDR1 is GTSNPN and CDR2 SVGIG (reference sequence). CDR3 length: 13 residues. V lost 3 bases, J lost 8 bases, and 13 bases lay in between. The chain's CDR3 is CAWSTGVGEKLFF. The CDR3 DNA is TGTGCCTGGAGCACGGGGGTGGGGGAAAAACTGTTTTTT.

The chain uses TRBV5-1 and TRBJ2-1, with 7 bases fitting TRBD1. The CDR3 has 14 amino acids. Germline V gene lookup returns CDR1 SGHRS and CDR2 YFSETQ. Unmatched junction bases numbered 6, after V lost 0 bases and J lost 9 bases. This chain's CDR3 is CASSLVGRGTEQFF. The CDR3 DNA reads as TGCGCCAGCAGCTTGGTCGGCAGGGGGACTGAGCAGTTCTTC.

This clone was counted a few times. V is TRBV29-1 and J is TRBJ2-2; possible D gene TRBD2, 6 bases. The germline V gene encodes CDR1 SQVTM and CDR2 ANQGSEA. The V gene lost 4 bases and the J gene lost 6 bases, with 12 bases spanning the gap. The CDR3 is 13 amino acids. CDR3 nucleotide sequence: TGCAGCGTTGTATCTTCGGGGGCCGGGGAGCTGTTTTTT. Protein product: CSVVSSGAGELFF.

This chain uses TRBV11-2 with TRBJ2-5; D may correspond to TRBD1 or TRBD2 (5 bases each). The ends were cut back, 1 base at V and 5 bases at J, with 17 bases in the middle. CDR1 SGHAT and CDR2 FQNNGV come from the germline V gene. The CDR3 runs to 16 residues. This CDR3 reads CASSLGGAGRRETQYF. In DNA form, the CDR3 reads TGTGCCAGCAGCTTAGGGGGTGCAGGGAGAAGGGAGACCCAGTACTTC.

This chain connects TRBV7-2 to TRBJ1-2, with D possibly being TRBD1 (5 bases). Trimming removed 5 bases at V and 2 bases at J, with 18 bases between. CDR3 length: 16 residues. Germline-derived CDR1 and CDR2 are SGHTA and FQGNSA. The CDR3 bases are TGTGCCAGCAGCACCGGGACCATCGCATTAAACTATGGCTACACCTTC. Translating gives CASSTGTIALNYGYTF.